This T cell receptor beta chain originates from a study of T cells after yellow fever vaccination (dated by TCRdb to between 2019 and 2020). With regard to the full study: The SMART-Seq v4 Ultra Low Input RNA kit was used to prepare libraries from fractions with low cell numbers. The cohort comprised two healthy male donors, one aged 18 to 29 and one aged 30 to 40 years. Bulk PBMC replicates and cell subsets were isolated from blood drawn at multiple timepoints before and after both primary and secondary immunization. To follow T-cell clones before and after both primary and booster YFV17D yellow fever vaccination, bulk TCR alpha and beta repertoires underwent longitudinal sequencing.

The treatment or condition label corresponds to: live attenuated yellow fever vaccine strain. At each blood-draw timepoint, two biological replicates of bulk PBMCs were collected. PBMCs were isolated from peripheral blood using a standard Ficoll-Paque protocol. RNA was extracted with TriZol from bulk PBMCs, CD4 and CD8 fractions, and dextramer-positive and dextramer-negative fractions. The investigation overall reported the following: The study included only a couple of donors, which limits how far the findings can be generalized. After the booster, most clones that had expanded after primary vaccination were detected again (about 95% of CD4 and about 88% of CD8), suggesting broad maintenance of memory. FACS-sorted repertoires could contain abundant contaminating clonotypes from the bulk population, so computational filtering was required. A small fraction of clonotypes appeared in both the CD4 and CD8 compartments, likely as a result of convergent recombination. Compared with the primary T-cell response, the secondary T-cell response was weaker but faster, peaking on day 5 rather than day 15.

Note on this clonotype: It has no known antigen specificity. Base qualities are missing; no much larger clone stands one base away.

The CDR3 measures 15 amino acids from cysteine to phenylalanine. Just the 45-base CDR3 DNA is kept, in frame starting at base 1. For this chain, trimming is 5 bases at the V end and 3 bases at the J end, and the number of junction bases without a gene match is 12. CDR1 is given as DFQATT and CDR2 as SNEGSKA, both from the germline V gene (reference sequence). TCR cDNA was synthesized by 5'RACE template switching, which introduced a universal primer site and unique molecular identifiers. Priming for cDNA synthesis came from both the TCR alpha and TCR beta constant segments. Two PCR steps were used to amplify libraries, with sample barcodes and sequencing adapters being added in the second step. Sequencing of libraries was performed on Illumina HiSeq 2500 (2x100 bp) or NovaSeq (2x150 bp). In the authors' own workflow: MIGEC handled demultiplexing of reads and collapsing into UMI consensus sequences, while MiXCR performed V(D)J alignment. Vaccine-responding clonotypes were identified with edgeR using replicate PBMC samples, with FDR below 0.01 and a log2 fold change above 5 up to day 15 being required. Each bulk clonotype was labeled CD4 or CD8 based on which sequenced repertoire, CD4 or CD8, contained the clonotype at higher abundance. In TCRdb, the public reads were trimmed at Q25 with fastp and aligned with MiXCR, with productive beta chains retained. Entries are consolidated by CDR3 protein sequence, retaining the most common genes and DNA. The V and J calls were not made by the authors but by TCRdb's processing. The sample table holds around 600,000 distinct CDR3 sequences, of which 12% were seen once. Clones ranked in the top ten supply around 14% of the sample.

The source material was PBMCs, sampled on the day of the yellow fever booster vaccination. Here the chain combines TRBV20-1 and TRBJ2-7, and TRBD2 aligns with 8 junction nucleotides. This sequence was found in a man aged 25 to 40 who received the YFV17D yellow fever vaccine. For the CDR3, the sequence is CSAHNPLRGDYEQYF. The DNA sequence is TGCAGTGCTCATAATCCACTGCGGGGGGACTACGAGCAGTACTTC.